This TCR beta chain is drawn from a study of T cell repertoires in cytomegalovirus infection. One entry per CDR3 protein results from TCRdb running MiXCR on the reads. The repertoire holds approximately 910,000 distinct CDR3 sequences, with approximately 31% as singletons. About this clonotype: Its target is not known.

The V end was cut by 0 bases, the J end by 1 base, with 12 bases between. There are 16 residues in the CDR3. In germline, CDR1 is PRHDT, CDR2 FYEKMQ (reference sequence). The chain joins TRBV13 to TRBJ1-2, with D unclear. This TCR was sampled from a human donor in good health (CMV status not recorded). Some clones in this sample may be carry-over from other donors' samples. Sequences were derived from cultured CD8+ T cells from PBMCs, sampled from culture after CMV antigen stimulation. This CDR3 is CASSLGLQVDNYGYTF. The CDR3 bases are TGTGCCAGCAGCTTAGGCCTCCAGGTCGATAACTATGGCTACACCTTC.